This T cell receptor (beta chain) comes out of a study of lymphopenia after photon versus proton radiotherapy (dated by TCRdb to between 2018 and 2021). A note on the overall study: The study compared the immunological effects of photon versus proton radiation therapy in patients with gastrointestinal tumors who developed high-grade lymphopenia. The cohort included over 15 patients with gastrointestinal tumors who developed lymphopenia after receiving either photon or proton therapy. The goal of the study was to characterize the differences between the two radiation modalities in how they affect the immune system. Broader findings and caveats from the paper: During treatment, patients who received proton therapy stayed relatively stable, whereas patients who received photon therapy lost naive T cells and TCR diversity and gained effector/memory populations. Across the cohort, among patients who died, a greater drop in TCR diversity after the nadir was inversely correlated with overall survival time. The authors looked at the survival association only in patients who died, and they framed better survival with proton therapy as a possibility rather than a demonstrated result. After the lymphocyte count nadir, photon-treated repertoires showed oligoclonal expansion, especially of CD8+ Temra cells, which drove the drop in diversity.

The CDR3, from cysteine to phenylalanine, totals 13 residues. The retained sequence is limited to the CDR3, 39 bases, with the frame set at the first base. Sequences SQVTM (CDR1) and ANQGSEA (CDR2) are obtained from the germline V gene. V and J are truncated by 5 bases and 4 bases respectively, leaving an intervening sequence of 14 bases. The library was prepared using the immunoSEQ multiplex PCR assay. T cell repertoires were profiled by deep sequencing of rearranged TCR beta loci, alongside multiparametric flow cytometry. TCRdb holds this immuneACCESS table with in-frame rearrangements only. Some clones are missing; in checked studies, unresolved V genes explain under half, and the rest has no known cause. The table for this sample lists tens of thousands of clones; around four fifths of them were counted only once. The top ten hold 1.3% to 1.5% of the sample. In the case of this clone: What this receptor recognizes is not known. No per-base quality is available; no much larger clone lies one base away.

The specimen was peripheral blood, collected from a patient treated with proton-based radiotherapy. This receptor was obtained from a man between 60 and 75 years old with pancreatic cancer. The chain couples TRBV29-1 to TRBJ1-1; TRBD1 is a weak D gene call, 5 bases matching. The nucleotide sequence is TGCAGCGTTATACCTCAGGGAAGCACTGAAGCTTTCTTT. Its protein reads: CSVIPQGSTEAFF. Reference TRBV29-1 and TRBJ1-1 proteins supply the regions before and after the CDR3; the full variable domain is: SAVISQKPSRDICQRGTSLTIQCQVDSQVTMMFWYRQQPGQSLTLIATANQGSEATYESGFVIDKFPISRPNLTFSTLTVSNMSPEDSSIYLCSVIPQGSTEAFFGQGTRLTVV.